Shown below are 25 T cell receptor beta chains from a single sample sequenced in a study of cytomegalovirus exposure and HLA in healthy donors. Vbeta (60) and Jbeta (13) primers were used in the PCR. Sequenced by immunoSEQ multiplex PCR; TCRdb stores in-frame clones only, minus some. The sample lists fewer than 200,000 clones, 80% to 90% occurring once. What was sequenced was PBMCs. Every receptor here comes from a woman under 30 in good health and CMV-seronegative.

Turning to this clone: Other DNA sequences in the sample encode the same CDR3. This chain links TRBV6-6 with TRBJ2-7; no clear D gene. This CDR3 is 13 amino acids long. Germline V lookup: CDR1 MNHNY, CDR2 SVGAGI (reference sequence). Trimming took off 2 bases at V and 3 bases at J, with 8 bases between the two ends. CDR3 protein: CASSYPGGYEQYF. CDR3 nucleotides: TGTGCCAGCAGTTACCCTGGCGGCTACGAGCAGTACTTC.

The CDR3 DNA follows: TGCGCCAGCAGCTTGGGTGGGAGCTCCTACAATGAGCAGTTCTTC. Protein sequence: CASSLGGSSYNEQFF. This sequence joins TRBV5-1 and TRBJ2-1; a weak D match, TRBD2 (5 bases). From germline, CDR1 is SGHRS and CDR2 YFSETQ. There are 15 residues in the CDR3. V was shortened by 0 bases and J by 0 bases, with 7 bases between the two germline ends.

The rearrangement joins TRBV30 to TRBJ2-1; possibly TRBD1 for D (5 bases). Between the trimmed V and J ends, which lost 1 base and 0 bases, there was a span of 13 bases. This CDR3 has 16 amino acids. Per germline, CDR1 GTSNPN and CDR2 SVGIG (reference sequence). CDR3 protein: CAWSAQGLSSYNEQFF. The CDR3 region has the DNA TGTGCCTGGAGTGCCCAGGGCCTAAGCTCCTACAATGAGCAGTTCTTC.

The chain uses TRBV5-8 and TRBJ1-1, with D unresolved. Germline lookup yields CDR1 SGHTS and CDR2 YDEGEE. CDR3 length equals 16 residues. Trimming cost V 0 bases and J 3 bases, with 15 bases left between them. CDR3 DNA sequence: TGTGCCAGCAGCTTGGTCTGGCAGCCGCTAGACACTGAAGCTTTCTTT. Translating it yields CASSLVWQPLDTEAFF.

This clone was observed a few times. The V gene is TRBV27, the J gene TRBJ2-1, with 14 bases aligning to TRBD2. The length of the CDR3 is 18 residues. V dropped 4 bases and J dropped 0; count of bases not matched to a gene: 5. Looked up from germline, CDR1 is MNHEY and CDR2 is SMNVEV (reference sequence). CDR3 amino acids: CASSSRLAGGSSYNEQFF. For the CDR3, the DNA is TGTGCCAGCAGTTCGCGACTAGCGGGAGGGAGCTCCTACAATGAGCAGTTCTTC.

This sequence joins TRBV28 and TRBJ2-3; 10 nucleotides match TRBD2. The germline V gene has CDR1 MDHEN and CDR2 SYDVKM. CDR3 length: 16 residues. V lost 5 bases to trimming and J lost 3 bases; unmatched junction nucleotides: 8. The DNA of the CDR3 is TGTGCCAGCAGTCCCACTAGCGGGACCCGAACAGATACGCAGTATTTT. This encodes CASSPTSGTRTDTQYF.

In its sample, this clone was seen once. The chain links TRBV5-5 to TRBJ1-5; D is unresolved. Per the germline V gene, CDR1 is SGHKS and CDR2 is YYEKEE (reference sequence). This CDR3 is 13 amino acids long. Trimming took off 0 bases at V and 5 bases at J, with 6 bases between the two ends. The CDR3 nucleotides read TGTGCCAGCAGCTTGGCCTCCGATCAGCCCCAGCATTTT. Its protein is CASSLASDQPQHF.

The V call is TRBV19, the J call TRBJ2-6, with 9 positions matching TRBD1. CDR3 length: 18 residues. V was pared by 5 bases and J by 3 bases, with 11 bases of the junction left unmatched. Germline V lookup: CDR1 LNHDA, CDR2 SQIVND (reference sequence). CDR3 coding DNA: TGTGCCAGTAGTGATGGGACAGGGAGTCTCTTTGGGGCCAACGTCCTGACTTTC. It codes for CASSDGTGSLFGANVLTF.

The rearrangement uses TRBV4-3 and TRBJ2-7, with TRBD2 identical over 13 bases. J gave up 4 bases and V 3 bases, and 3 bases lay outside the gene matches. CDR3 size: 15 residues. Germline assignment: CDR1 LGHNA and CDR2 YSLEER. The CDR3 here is CASSHGLAGAYEQYF. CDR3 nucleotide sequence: TGCGCCAGCAGCCACGGACTAGCGGGAGCTTACGAGCAGTACTTC.

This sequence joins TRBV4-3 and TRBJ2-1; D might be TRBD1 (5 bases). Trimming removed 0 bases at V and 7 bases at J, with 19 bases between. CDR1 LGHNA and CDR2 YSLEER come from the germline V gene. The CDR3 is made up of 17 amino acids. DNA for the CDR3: TGCGCCAGCAGCCAAGACTTTTTGCGTGGGGCAGATAATGAGCAGTTCTTC. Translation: CASSQDFLRGADNEQFF.

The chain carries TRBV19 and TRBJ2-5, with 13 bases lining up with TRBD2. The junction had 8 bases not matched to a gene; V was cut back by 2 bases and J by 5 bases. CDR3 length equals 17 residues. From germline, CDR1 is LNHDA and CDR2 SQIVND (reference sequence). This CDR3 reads CASSIIGLAGALETQYF. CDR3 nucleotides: TGTGCCAGTAGTATAATCGGACTAGCGGGAGCGTTGGAGACCCAGTACTTC.

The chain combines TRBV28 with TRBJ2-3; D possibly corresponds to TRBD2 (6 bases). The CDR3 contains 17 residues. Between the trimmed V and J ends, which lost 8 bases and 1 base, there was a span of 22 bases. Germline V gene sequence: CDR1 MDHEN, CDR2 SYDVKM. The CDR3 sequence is CASPPLLLGLGTDTQYF. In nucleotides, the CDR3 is TGTGCCAGCCCCCCTCTGCTGTTGGGACTCGGCACAGATACGCAGTATTTT.

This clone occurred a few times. The CDR3 loop is CASSFRAGGTSYEQYF. For the CDR3, the DNA is TGTGCCAGCAGCTTTAGAGCGGGAGGGACCTCCTACGAGCAGTACTTC. This chain links TRBV11-2 with TRBJ2-7, with TRBD2 matching over 10 bases. The CDR3 has 16 amino acids. Germline-derived CDR1 and CDR2 are SGHAT and FQNNGV. V dropped 3 bases and J dropped 0; count of bases not matched to a gene: 5.

CDR3 sequence: CASRSYRDQPQHF. CDR3 nucleotide sequence: TGTGCCAGCAGGTCCTATAGAGATCAGCCCCAGCATTTT. The genes are TRBV6-5 and TRBJ1-5; D is ambiguous. This CDR3 is 13 amino acids long. Germline V gene data show CDR1 as MNHEY and CDR2 as SVGAGI. Trimming cost V 6 bases and J 5 bases, with 11 bases left between them.

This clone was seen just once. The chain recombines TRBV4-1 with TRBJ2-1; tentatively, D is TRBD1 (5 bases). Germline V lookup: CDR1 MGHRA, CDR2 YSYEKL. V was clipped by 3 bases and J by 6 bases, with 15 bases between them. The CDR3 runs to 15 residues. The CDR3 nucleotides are TGCGCCAGCAGCCATCTTGAAGGGGCCCCCAATGAGCAGTTCTTC. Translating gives CASSHLEGAPNEQFF.

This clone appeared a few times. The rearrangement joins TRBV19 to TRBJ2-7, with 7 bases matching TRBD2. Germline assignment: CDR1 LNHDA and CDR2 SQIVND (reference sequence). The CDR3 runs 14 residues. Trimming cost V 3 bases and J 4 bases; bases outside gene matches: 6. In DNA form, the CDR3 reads TGTGCCAGTAGTATCAATCTAGCGGCTTACGAGCAGTACTTC. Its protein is CASSINLAAYEQYF.

The CDR3 here is CASSKARADRCPNEKLFF. The CDR3 region has the DNA TGTGCCAGCAGCAAAGCAAGGGCTGACAGGTGCCCTAATGAAAAACTGTTTTTT. This sequence joins TRBV21-1 and TRBJ1-4; the table's D call, TRBD1, has no DNA check behind it. TRBV21-1 is annotated as a pseudogene. The CDR3 contains 18 residues.

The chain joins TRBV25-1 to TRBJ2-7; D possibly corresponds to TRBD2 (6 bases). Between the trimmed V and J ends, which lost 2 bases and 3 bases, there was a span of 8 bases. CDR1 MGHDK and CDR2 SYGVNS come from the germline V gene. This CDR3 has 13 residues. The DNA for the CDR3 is TGTGCCAGCAGTGAACCGGGACTCTACGAGCAGTACTTC. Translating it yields CASSEPGLYEQYF.

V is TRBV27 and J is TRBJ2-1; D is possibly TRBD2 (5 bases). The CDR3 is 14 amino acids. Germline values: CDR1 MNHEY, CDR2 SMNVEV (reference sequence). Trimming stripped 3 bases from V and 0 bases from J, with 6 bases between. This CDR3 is CASSFRGSYNEQFF. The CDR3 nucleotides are TGTGCCAGCAGTTTCCGGGGCTCCTACAATGAGCAGTTCTTC.

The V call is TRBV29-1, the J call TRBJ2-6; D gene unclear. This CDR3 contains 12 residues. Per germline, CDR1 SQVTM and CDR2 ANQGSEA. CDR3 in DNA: TGCAGTGCCAGGTCTGGGGCCAACGTCCTGACTTTC. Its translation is CSARSGANVLTF.

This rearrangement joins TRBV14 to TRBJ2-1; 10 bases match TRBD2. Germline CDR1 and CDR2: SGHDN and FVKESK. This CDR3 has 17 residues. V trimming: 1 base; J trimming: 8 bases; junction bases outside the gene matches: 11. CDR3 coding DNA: TGTGCCAGCAGCCAAGGAGCGGGAGGGCCAAGGTATGATGAGCAGTTCTTC. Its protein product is CASSQGAGGPRYDEQFF.

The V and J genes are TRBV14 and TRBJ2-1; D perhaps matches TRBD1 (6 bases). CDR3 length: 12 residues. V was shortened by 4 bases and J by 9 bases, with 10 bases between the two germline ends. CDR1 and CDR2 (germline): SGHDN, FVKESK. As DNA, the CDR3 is TGTGCCAGCAGCCCCCTAGGGGGTGAGCAGTTCTTC. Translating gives CASSPLGGEQFF.

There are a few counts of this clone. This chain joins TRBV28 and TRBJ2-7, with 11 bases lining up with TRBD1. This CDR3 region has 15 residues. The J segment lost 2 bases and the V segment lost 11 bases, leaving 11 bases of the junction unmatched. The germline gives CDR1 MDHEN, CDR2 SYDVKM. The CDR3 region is CAASPGTGGPYEQYF. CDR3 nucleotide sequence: TGTGCCGCAAGTCCCGGGACAGGGGGTCCCTACGAGCAGTACTTC.

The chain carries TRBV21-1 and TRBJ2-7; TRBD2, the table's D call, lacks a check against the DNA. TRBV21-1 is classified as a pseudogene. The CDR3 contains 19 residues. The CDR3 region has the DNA TGTGCCAGCAGCAAAGACAAGGCGGGAGGGCCGCAGTGGGGGTACGAGCAGTACTTC. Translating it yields CASSKDKAGGPQWGYEQYF.

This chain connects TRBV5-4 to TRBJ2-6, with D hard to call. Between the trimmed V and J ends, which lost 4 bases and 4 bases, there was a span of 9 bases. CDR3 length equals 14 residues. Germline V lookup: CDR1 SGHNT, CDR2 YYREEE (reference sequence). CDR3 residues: CASSVLLGANVLTF. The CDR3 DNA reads TGTGCCAGCAGCGTCCTGTTGGGGGCCAACGTCCTGACTTTC.